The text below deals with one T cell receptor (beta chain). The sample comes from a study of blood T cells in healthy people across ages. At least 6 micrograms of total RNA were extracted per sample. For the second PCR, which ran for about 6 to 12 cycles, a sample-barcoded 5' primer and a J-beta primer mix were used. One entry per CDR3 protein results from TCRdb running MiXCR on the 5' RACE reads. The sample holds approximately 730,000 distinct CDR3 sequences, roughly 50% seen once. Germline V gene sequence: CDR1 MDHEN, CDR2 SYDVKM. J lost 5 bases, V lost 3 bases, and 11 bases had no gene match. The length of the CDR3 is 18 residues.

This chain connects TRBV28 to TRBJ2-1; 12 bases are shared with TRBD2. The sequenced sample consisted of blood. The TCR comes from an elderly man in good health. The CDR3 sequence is CASSFYLAGGPIHNEQFF. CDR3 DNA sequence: TGTGCCAGCAGTTTCTATCTAGCGGGAGGGCCGATCCACAATGAGCAGTTCTTC.